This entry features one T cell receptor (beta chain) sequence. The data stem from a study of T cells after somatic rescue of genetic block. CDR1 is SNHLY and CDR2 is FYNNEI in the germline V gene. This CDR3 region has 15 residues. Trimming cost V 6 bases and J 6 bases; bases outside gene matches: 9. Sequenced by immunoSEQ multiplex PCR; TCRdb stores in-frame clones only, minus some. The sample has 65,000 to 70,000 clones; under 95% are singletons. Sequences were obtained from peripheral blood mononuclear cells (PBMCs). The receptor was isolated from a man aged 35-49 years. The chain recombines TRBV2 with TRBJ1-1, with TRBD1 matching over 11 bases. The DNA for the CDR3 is TGTGCCAGCAGCGGACAGGGGGCGTTCGGGGCTGAAGCTTTCTTT. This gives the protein CASSGQGAFGAEAFF.